Shown below are 21 T cell receptor beta chains from a single sample sequenced in a study of T cell responses to AZD1222 COVID-19 vaccine. Profiling relied on immunoSEQ multiplex PCR, and the TCRdb table lists in-frame clones only, not all of them. Among roughly 120,000 clones, just under 95% were seen once, and the ten largest hold just under 3%. The sequences come from peripheral blood, collected on day 0 of AZD1222 vaccination. These receptors came from an adult in good health.

CDR3 sequence (DNA): TGTGCCATCAGAGGGGGATCAGAGAATGAAAAACTGTTTTTT. Translation: CAIRGGSENEKLFF. The chain recombines TRBV10-3 with TRBJ1-4; tentative D call: TRBD1 (6 bases). The CDR3 loop spans 14 amino acids. The V end lost 6 bases, the J end lost 5 bases, and 13 bases lay between the germline ends. CDR1 is ENHRY, CDR2 SYGVKD, per germline.

This clone has only one observation. The chain has TRBV6-4 and TRBJ2-1, with D perhaps being TRBD1 or TRBD2 (6 bases each). The germline V and J ends were trimmed by 6 bases and 4 bases, with 10 bases remaining between them. Germline values: CDR1 MRHNA, CDR2 SNTAGT. The CDR3 sequence is 13 residues long. This chain's CDR3 is CASRGGEYNEQFF. For the CDR3, the DNA is TGTGCCAGCAGGGGGGGCGAATACAATGAGCAGTTCTTC.

V usage is TRBV5-4 and J usage is TRBJ2-7; a possible D gene is TRBD1 (6 bases). The CDR3 runs to 14 residues. Germline CDR1 and CDR2: SGHNT and YYREEE (reference sequence). The V end was cut by 4 bases, the J end by 4 bases, with 15 bases between. The CDR3 here is CASSPQGLLYEQYF. The DNA of the CDR3 is TGTGCCAGCAGCCCACAGGGCCTCCTGTACGAGCAGTACTTC.

This clone appeared a single time. J is TRBJ1-2 and V is TRBV30; tentatively, D is TRBD1 (5 bases). Trimming pared 1 base from V and 3 bases from J, leaving 6 bases between. Germline V lookup: CDR1 GTSNPN, CDR2 SVGIG (reference sequence). The CDR3 extends over 12 amino acids. The CDR3 loop is CAWSAGDYGYTF. CDR3 nucleotides: TGTGCCTGGAGTGCGGGGGACTATGGCTACACCTTC.

V is TRBV7-6 and J is TRBJ2-3; 11 bases line up with TRBD2. This CDR3 spans 19 amino acids. Looked up from germline, CDR1 is SGHVS and CDR2 is FNYEAQ. Trimming cost V 5 bases and J 4 bases; bases outside gene matches: 17. The DNA of the CDR3 is TGTGCCAGCAGCATTAGCGGGAGGGCAAGTGGTCTTAGCGCAGATACGCAGTATTTT. Translation: CASSISGRASGLSADTQYF.

The CDR3 sequence is CSARGAEAFF. As DNA, the CDR3 is TGCAGTGCTAGGGGAGCTGAAGCTTTCTTT. The chain carries TRBV20-1 and TRBJ1-1; D remains ambiguous. The CDR3 is 10 amino acids. CDR1 DFQATT and CDR2 SNEGSKA come from the germline V gene (reference sequence). V lost 3 bases to trimming and J lost 6 bases, with 5 bases between them.

This clone has a single count. J is TRBJ1-1 and V is TRBV28; perhaps TRBD1 as D (6 bases). V lost 1 base to trimming and J lost 3 bases, with 15 bases between them. CDR1 is MDHEN and CDR2 is SYDVKM in the germline V gene. The length of the CDR3 is 16 residues. The CDR3 DNA is TGTGCCAGCAGTTTATTGGGGGCGCTTGGGTACACTGAAGCTTTCTTT. It is translated as CASSLLGALGYTEAFF.

The chain is built from TRBV6-5 and TRBJ2-1; 9 positions agree with TRBD2. The CDR3 contains 14 residues. Germline trimming cut 8 bases from V and 4 bases from J; bases unmatched to any gene: 6. Germline V CDR1 and CDR2: MNHEY, SVGAGI. The CDR3 region has the DNA TGTGCCAGCGCCTCGGCGGGAGGGTACAATGAGCAGTTCTTC. It translates to CASASAGGYNEQFF.

This chain's CDR3 is CASSEYRGTVNTEAFF. The CDR3 DNA sequence: TGTGCCAGCAGTGAATATAGGGGGACAGTGAACACTGAAGCTTTCTTT. This sequence joins TRBV25-1 and TRBJ1-1, with 7 bases fitting TRBD1. V lost 0 bases to trimming and J lost 0 bases; unmatched junction nucleotides: 4. CDR1 and CDR2 from the germline V gene are MGHDK and SYGVNS. The CDR3 has 16 residues.

V usage is TRBV28 and J usage is TRBJ2-7; D unclear. Germline V gene sequence: CDR1 MDHEN, CDR2 SYDVKM. V lost 2 bases, J lost 3 bases, and 11 bases lay in between. The CDR3 runs 14 residues. The CDR3 spells CASSLRARLYEQYF. DNA for the CDR3: TGTGCCAGCAGTTTACGGGCCAGACTCTACGAGCAGTACTTC.

V usage is TRBV12-5 and J usage is TRBJ2-2, with D possibly being TRBD2 (6 bases). This CDR3 has 14 residues. Germline V gives CDR1 LGHNT, CDR2 FRNRAP. Trimming cost V 1 base and J 11 bases, with 14 bases left between them. CDR3 loop: CASGLAGTSFELFF. The CDR3 nucleotides are TGTGCTAGTGGTTTGGCCGGGACTTCCTTCGAGCTGTTTTTT.

V gene TRBV6-5 combines with J gene TRBJ1-3; D is unresolved. Germline V gene sequence: CDR1 MNHEY, CDR2 SVGAGI. Trimming stripped 4 bases from V and 2 bases from J, with 6 bases between. The CDR3 runs 13 residues. The CDR3 DNA follows: TGTGCCAGCAGTTCTATTCCTGGAAACACCATATATTTT. It yields the protein CASSSIPGNTIYF.

The J gene is TRBJ2-5, the V gene TRBV7-9; no reliable D call. The V gene lost 1 base and the J gene lost 1 base, with 10 bases spanning the gap. The CDR3 covers 15 residues. Germline loops: CDR1 SEHNR, CDR2 FQNEAQ (reference sequence). CDR3: CASSLVWTTQETQYF. The DNA for the CDR3 is TGTGCCAGCAGCTTAGTGTGGACGACCCAAGAGACCCAGTACTTC.

For the CDR3, the DNA is TGTGCCACCCGACTAGCGTCCTACAATGAGCAGTTCTTC. The encoded protein is CATRLASYNEQFF. V gene TRBV27 combines with J gene TRBJ2-1; 8 bases fit TRBD2. The V segment lost 10 bases and the J segment 1 base; nucleotides outside the gene matches: 3. This CDR3 has 13 residues. Germline V gene lookup returns CDR1 MNHEY and CDR2 SMNVEV (reference sequence).

This clone appeared once. This chain joins TRBV30 and TRBJ1-2, with D hard to call. V lost 1 base and J lost 2, with 5 bases in between. The CDR3 has 12 residues. Germline V gene lookup returns CDR1 GTSNPN and CDR2 SVGIG (reference sequence). The CDR3 DNA sequence: TGTGCCTGGAGTGCCCAAAACTATGGCTACACCTTC. It translates to CAWSAQNYGYTF.

V is TRBV20-1 and J is TRBJ1-1; TRBD1 matches at 8 bases. The CDR3 extends over 15 amino acids. J lost 5 bases, V lost 3 bases, and 11 bases had no gene match. Germline CDR1 reads DFQATT; CDR2 reads SNEGSKA (reference sequence). In DNA form, the CDR3 reads TGCAGTGCTAGTGGTGGGGACAGGAAAACTACTGAAGCTTTCTTT. Translation gives CSASGGDRKTTEAFF.

The chain couples TRBV19 to TRBJ1-2, with 9 bases matching TRBD1. After removal of 5 bases from V and 8 bases from J, the junction contained 12 bases not matched to a gene. The CDR3 extends over 15 amino acids. Germline V CDR1 and CDR2: LNHDA, SQIVND (reference sequence). The CDR3: CASSVSGTGSLGYTF. The CDR3 nucleotides read TGTGCCAGTAGTGTATCCGGGACAGGGAGTCTCGGCTACACCTTC. Drawing the rest from reference TRBV19 and TRBJ1-2, the complete variable domain is DGGITQSPKYLFRKEGQNVTLSCEQNLNHDAMYWYRQDPGQGLRLIYYSQIVNDFQKGDIAEGYSVSREKKESFPLTVTSAQKNPTAFYLCASSVSGTGSLGYTFGSGTRLTVV.

The gene calls are TRBV18 and TRBJ2-3, with TRBD2 identical over 14 bases. In germline, CDR1 is KGHSH, CDR2 LQKENI. CDR3 length equals 17 residues. V shed 4 bases, J shed 6 bases, and the junction held 9 bases outside the gene matches. CDR3 sequence reads: CASSQGTSGRGLDTQYF. The DNA of the CDR3 is TGTGCCAGCTCACAAGGGACTAGCGGGAGAGGTTTGGATACGCAGTATTTT.

This rearrangement joins TRBV11-3 to TRBJ2-1, with D hard to call. Germline values: CDR1 SGHNT, CDR2 YENEEA. V was shortened by 5 bases and J by 7 bases, with 15 bases between the two germline ends. This CDR3 region has 14 residues. The CDR3, as DNA: TGTGCCAGCAGCCCTAGGGATACTTTAAATGAGCAGTTCTTC. Amino acids: CASSPRDTLNEQFF.

V is TRBV7-3 and J is TRBJ2-2; 14 nucleotides match TRBD2. Germline CDR1 SGHTA, CDR2 FQGTGA. CDR3 size: 17 residues. Unmatched junction bases numbered 6, after V lost 5 bases and J lost 4 bases. CDR3 sequence: CASSKGTSGSITGELFF. In DNA, the CDR3 is TGTGCCAGCAGCAAAGGGACTAGCGGGAGTATCACCGGGGAGCTGTTTTTT.

This chain joins TRBV20-1 and TRBJ2-1, with TRBD2 identical over 7 bases. Germline V gene lookup returns CDR1 DFQATT and CDR2 SNEGSKA (reference sequence). The trim removed 3 bases at V and 9 bases at J, leaving 14 bases unmatched. The CDR3 is made up of 15 amino acids. CDR3 coding DNA: TGCAGTGCTAGTACCAGCGGGAAGGGCGGGACTGAGCAGTTCTTC. Amino acid sequence: CSASTSGKGGTEQFF.